This T cell receptor (beta chain) was sequenced for a study of CD8+ T cells in alopecia areata. As for the study in general: Treated individuals took tofacitinib by mouth, 5 to 10 mg twice daily.

The CDR3 is 13 residues long. Germline CDR1 is SGHRS and CDR2 is YFSETQ. Between the trimmed V and J ends, which lost 4 bases and 12 bases, there was a span of 17 bases. Treatment indicated: oral pan-JAK inhibitor, 5-10 mg twice daily. Extraction of RNA preceded its reverse transcription into cDNA, which served as the sequencing template. TCRdb keeps only in-frame clones here, not all; method: immunoSEQ multiplex PCR. The data contain over 150,000 clones, roughly 60% of them singletons. This TCR was recovered from a human donor with alopecia areata. V and J are TRBV5-1 and TRBJ2-1; D not certain. The sequencing used CD4+ T cells sorted from blood, collected at week 24, from a patient treated with tofacitinib. The CDR3 is CASSPRTGAGQFF. CDR3 nucleotide sequence: TGCGCCAGCAGCCCCCGGACGGGCGCTGGGCAGTTCTTC.